The 14 T cell receptor beta chains below were found in one sample sequenced in a study of cytotoxic CD8 clonotypes in ibrutinib-treated CLL. Produced via immunoSEQ multiplex PCR; TCRdb's table is partial and in-frame only. The sample lists about 60,000 clones; roughly 54% were seen once. The material sequenced was PBMCs, taken at disease progression, from a patient treated with ibrutinib. These receptors were obtained from a human donor with chronic lymphocytic leukemia.

There are a few counts of this clone. V and J are TRBV2 and TRBJ1-5; D is perhaps TRBD1 (5 bases). V lost 2 bases to trimming and J lost 0 bases, with 8 bases between them. CDR1 is SNHLY, CDR2 FYNNEI, per germline. This CDR3 is 15 amino acids long. Here the CDR3 reads CASSEFRGSNQPQHF. The CDR3 DNA sequence: TGTGCCAGCAGTGAATTTAGGGGTAGCAATCAGCCCCAGCATTTT. The whole variable domain, filled in from reference TRBV2 and TRBJ1-5, reads EPEVTQTPSHQVTQMGQEVILRCVPISNHLYFYWYRQILGQKVEFLVSFYNNEISEKSEIFDDQFSVERPDGSNFTLKIRSTKLEDSAMYFCASSEFRGSNQPQHFGDGTRLSIL.

This clone came up once. This chain connects TRBV9 to TRBJ1-4, with 7 positions matching TRBD1. V was pared by 4 bases and J by 3 bases, with 15 bases of the junction left unmatched. This CDR3 region has 18 residues. Per the germline V gene, CDR1 is SGDLS and CDR2 is YYNGEE. The CDR3 DNA reads TGTGCCAGCAGCCACGGGGACCATCACAGGGGACCTAATGAAAAACTGTTTTTT. It yields the protein CASSHGDHHRGPNEKLFF.

V is TRBV6-5 and J is TRBJ2-3; the D gene is possibly TRBD2 (5 bases). CDR1 is MNHEY and CDR2 is SVGAGI in the germline V gene. The CDR3 has 15 residues. With 2 bases removed from V and 0 bases from J, the gap between germline ends came to 9 bases. The CDR3 protein is CASSYSGLSTDTQYF. CDR3 coding DNA: TGTGCCAGCAGTTACAGCGGCTTAAGCACAGATACGCAGTATTTT.

DNA of the CDR3: TGCGCCAGCAGCTTTGGTTCTGTCAAAACCCCGCCCCAGCATTTT. Translated: CASSFGSVKTPPQHF. The chain combines TRBV5-1 with TRBJ1-5; D is unclear. This CDR3 is built from 15 residues. With 2 bases removed from V and 9 bases from J, the gap between germline ends came to 18 bases. Germline V gene data show CDR1 as SGHRS and CDR2 as YFSETQ.

The J gene is TRBJ2-7, the V gene TRBV11-2; D gene ambiguous. Germline V gives CDR1 SGHAT, CDR2 FQNNGV. Trimming shortened V by 3 bases and J by 3 bases, and 6 bases separated the two germline ends. The CDR3 covers 12 residues. CDR3 DNA sequence: TGTGCCAGCAGCTTTGACGGCTACGAGCAGTACTTC. This translates into CASSFDGYEQYF.

This clone turned up a few times. The chain uses TRBV30 and TRBJ1-2, with 9 bases matching TRBD1. The CDR3 runs to 13 residues. Germline CDR1 is GTSNPN and CDR2 is SVGIG (reference sequence). Unmatched junction bases numbered 4, after V lost 0 bases and J lost 8 bases. The CDR3, as DNA: TGTGCCTGGAGTGTGATACAGGGGGCAGGCTACACCTTC. Translated, it gives CAWSVIQGAGYTF.

The gene calls are TRBV6-5 and TRBJ1-1; D unresolved. This CDR3 region has 14 residues. The germline gives CDR1 MNHEY, CDR2 SVGAGI. V lost 6 bases and J 1 base, leaving 12 bases between the germline ends. This chain's CDR3 is CASRPTISNTEAFF. CDR3 bases: TGTGCCAGCAGGCCGACAATTTCGAACACTGAAGCTTTCTTT.

The chain employs TRBV18 and TRBJ1-1; D gene unclear. Trimming cost V 3 bases and J 4 bases, with 9 bases left between them. Germline values: CDR1 KGHSH, CDR2 LQKENI. The CDR3 covers 13 residues. The CDR3 loop reads CASSPDLGTEAFF. The CDR3 DNA reads TGTGCCAGCTCACCTGACCTGGGCACTGAAGCTTTCTTT.

This chain joins TRBV9 and TRBJ1-1; 8 bases agree with TRBD1. J was trimmed by 1 base and V by 5 bases; bases with no gene match: 1. The germline gives CDR1 SGDLS, CDR2 YYNGEE. The CDR3 has 13 amino acids. In DNA form, the CDR3 reads TGTGCCAGCAGTGGACAGGGGAACACTGAAGCTTTCTTT. This translates into CASSGQGNTEAFF.

The CDR3 region is CASSLLGTEDQPQHF. For the CDR3, the DNA is TGTGCCAGCAGCTTACTCGGGACAGAAGATCAGCCCCAGCATTTT. The chain couples TRBV5-5 to TRBJ1-5; the match to TRBD1 covers 7 bases. Losses at the gene ends were 2 bases for V and 5 bases for J; bases not matched to a gene: 7. This CDR3 comprises 15 residues. Germline CDR1 is SGHKS and CDR2 is YYEKEE (reference sequence).

The V call is TRBV28, the J call TRBJ1-5; tentative D call: TRBD1 (5 bases). Between the trimmed V and J ends, which lost 3 bases and 4 bases, there was a span of 10 bases. The V gene's germline CDR1 is MDHEN and CDR2 SYDVKM. This CDR3 is built from 14 residues. The CDR3 is CASSFGGMNQPQHF. The CDR3, as DNA: TGTGCCAGCAGTTTTGGGGGGATGAATCAGCCCCAGCATTTT.

This clone was counted ten times or more. The chain recombines TRBV2 with TRBJ1-2, with 11 bases lining up with TRBD1. V was pared by 8 bases and J by 5 bases, with 7 bases of the junction left unmatched. This CDR3 comprises 14 residues. Germline lookup yields CDR1 SNHLY and CDR2 FYNNEI. CDR3 in DNA: TGTGCCAGCGGCGGACAGGGGGCTTGGTATGGCTACACCTTC. Translating gives CASGGQGAWYGYTF.

With regard to this clone: The junction departs from the called germline gene at one end, perhaps through a read error. This CDR3 is CASSLDPPPPGGPYEQYF. The CDR3 bases are TGTGCCAGCAGCTTAGATCCGCCTCCGCCGGGAGGGCCCTATGAGCAGTACTTC. The V and J genes are TRBV11-2 and TRBJ2-7, with 8 bases fitting TRBD2. CDR1 is SGHAT and CDR2 is FQNNGV in the germline V gene. This CDR3 region has 18 residues.

As concerns this clone: Other DNA sequences of this sample code for an identical CDR3. The chain has TRBV5-1 and TRBJ2-5, with a weak D call TRBD2 (6 bases). V lost 0 bases to trimming and J lost 2 bases, with 11 bases between them. Per the germline V gene, CDR1 is SGHRS and CDR2 is YFSETQ. The CDR3 sequence is 15 residues long. CDR3 nucleotides: TGCGCCAGCAGCTTGGGGAGGGGTCGTCAAGAGACCCAGTACTTC. As protein: CASSLGRGRQETQYF.